These T cell receptor beta chains were read from a single sample in a study of T cell responses to AZD1222 COVID-19 vaccine. The data were produced by immunoSEQ multiplex PCR, yet TCRdb's version contains in-frame clones alone and is incomplete. The sample has about 120,000 clones, roughly 90% seen once. This material consisted of peripheral blood, taken on day 0 of AZD1222 vaccination. These receptors were collected from an adult in good health. Each CDR3 is given with its conserved first and last residue. The order of the fields is D gene, CDR3 length, J gene, V gene, clone size, CDR3 DNA, CDR3 protein. A D gene is named only where the DNA matches it firmly. The listing skips clone size in some rows; elsewhere it reads once, few, many or a size class.

TRBD1	17	TRBJ1-1	TRBV18	once	TGTGCCAGCTCGAAACTACCGACTCAGGGGGTTTATACTGAAGCTTTCTTT	CASSKLPTQGVYTEAFF
TRBD2	16	TRBJ2-1	TRBV6-5	NA	TGTGCCAGCAGTTCTACGAGCGGGGCACCTTACAATGAGCAGTTCTTC	CASSSTSGAPYNEQFF
NA	12	TRBJ1-1	TRBV6-5	NA	TGTGCCAGCAGGAATGGTAAAATGGAAGCTTTCTTT	CASRNGKMEAFF
NA	15	TRBJ1-1	TRBV6-1	NA	TGTGCCAGCAGTGAAGTCGGAGTTACAAACACTGAAGCTTTCTTT	CASSEVGVTNTEAFF
NA	16	TRBJ2-1	TRBV15	NA	TGTGCCACCAGCACGGGAGAGAGCAGCTCCTACAATGAGCAGTTCTTC	CATSTGESSSYNEQFF
NA	14	TRBJ1-3	TRBV4-3	NA	TGCGCCAGCAGCCGAGGGGGCTCTGGAAACACCATATATTTT	CASSRGGSGNTIYF
NA	14	TRBJ1-1	TRBV6-5	NA	TGTGCCAGCAGTAGGACAGACGGACGCACTGAAGCTTTCTTT	CASSRTDGRTEAFF
NA	11	TRBJ1-2	TRBV6-5	NA	TGTGCCAGCAGTTGGGGAGGGGGCTACACCTTC	CASSWGGGYTF
TRBD2	17	TRBJ2-1	TRBV3-1/TRBV3-2	NA	TGTGCCAGCAGCCCCATAGCGGGGGGGCCCCTCTACAATGAGCAGTTCTTC	CASSPIAGGPLYNEQFF
NA	14	TRBJ2-5	TRBV5-1	NA	TGCGCCAGCAGCTATCCCCCTCTCCAAGAGACCCAGTACTTC	CASSYPPLQETQYF
NA	14	TRBJ2-3	TRBV5-1	NA	TGCGCCAGCAGCCCCCAGGTCAGCACAGATACGCAGTATTTT	CASSPQVSTDTQYF
TRBD2	15	TRBJ2-1	TRBV5-6	NA	TGTGCCAGCAGAACTCCGCGGGGGGGAAGGAATGAGCAGTTCTTC	CASRTPRGGRNEQFF
NA	17	TRBJ2-3	TRBV6-4	NA	TGTGCCAGCAGTGACAGCGCGTCCTACAACGTGCCAGATACGCAGTATTTT	CASSDSASYNVPDTQYF
NA	14	TRBJ2-7	TRBV6-5	NA	TGTGCCAGCAGCGGAAATTCCCTAACCCCCGAGCAGTACTTC	CASSGNSLTPEQYF